This record looks at one T cell receptor (beta chain) sequence and its context. Both 60 Vbeta primers and 13 Jbeta primers went into the PCR. The data were produced by immunoSEQ multiplex PCR, yet TCRdb's version contains in-frame clones alone and is incomplete. Of some 190,000 clones listed, 75% to 90% are singletons. This sample is part of a study of cytomegalovirus exposure and HLA in healthy donors. Germline V gene sequence: CDR1 MGHDK, CDR2 SYGVNS. This CDR3 contains 14 residues. The junction had 8 bases not matched to a gene; V was cut back by 5 bases and J by 8 bases. The chain employs TRBV25-1 and TRBJ2-1, with 8 positions matching TRBD2. The receptor comes from a woman younger than 45 in good health and CMV-seronegative. The sample comprised PBMCs. The CDR3 here is CASSSRGGIDEQFF. CDR3 nucleotides: TGTGCCAGCAGTTCTCGCGGGGGGATCGATGAGCAGTTCTTC. The full variable domain, completed using reference TRBV25-1 and TRBJ2-1, is EADIYQTPRYLVIGTGKKITLECSQTMGHDKMYWYQQDPGMELHLIHYSYGVNSTEKGDLSSESTVSRIRTEHFPLTLESARPSHTSQYLCASSSRGGIDEQFFGPGTRLTVL.